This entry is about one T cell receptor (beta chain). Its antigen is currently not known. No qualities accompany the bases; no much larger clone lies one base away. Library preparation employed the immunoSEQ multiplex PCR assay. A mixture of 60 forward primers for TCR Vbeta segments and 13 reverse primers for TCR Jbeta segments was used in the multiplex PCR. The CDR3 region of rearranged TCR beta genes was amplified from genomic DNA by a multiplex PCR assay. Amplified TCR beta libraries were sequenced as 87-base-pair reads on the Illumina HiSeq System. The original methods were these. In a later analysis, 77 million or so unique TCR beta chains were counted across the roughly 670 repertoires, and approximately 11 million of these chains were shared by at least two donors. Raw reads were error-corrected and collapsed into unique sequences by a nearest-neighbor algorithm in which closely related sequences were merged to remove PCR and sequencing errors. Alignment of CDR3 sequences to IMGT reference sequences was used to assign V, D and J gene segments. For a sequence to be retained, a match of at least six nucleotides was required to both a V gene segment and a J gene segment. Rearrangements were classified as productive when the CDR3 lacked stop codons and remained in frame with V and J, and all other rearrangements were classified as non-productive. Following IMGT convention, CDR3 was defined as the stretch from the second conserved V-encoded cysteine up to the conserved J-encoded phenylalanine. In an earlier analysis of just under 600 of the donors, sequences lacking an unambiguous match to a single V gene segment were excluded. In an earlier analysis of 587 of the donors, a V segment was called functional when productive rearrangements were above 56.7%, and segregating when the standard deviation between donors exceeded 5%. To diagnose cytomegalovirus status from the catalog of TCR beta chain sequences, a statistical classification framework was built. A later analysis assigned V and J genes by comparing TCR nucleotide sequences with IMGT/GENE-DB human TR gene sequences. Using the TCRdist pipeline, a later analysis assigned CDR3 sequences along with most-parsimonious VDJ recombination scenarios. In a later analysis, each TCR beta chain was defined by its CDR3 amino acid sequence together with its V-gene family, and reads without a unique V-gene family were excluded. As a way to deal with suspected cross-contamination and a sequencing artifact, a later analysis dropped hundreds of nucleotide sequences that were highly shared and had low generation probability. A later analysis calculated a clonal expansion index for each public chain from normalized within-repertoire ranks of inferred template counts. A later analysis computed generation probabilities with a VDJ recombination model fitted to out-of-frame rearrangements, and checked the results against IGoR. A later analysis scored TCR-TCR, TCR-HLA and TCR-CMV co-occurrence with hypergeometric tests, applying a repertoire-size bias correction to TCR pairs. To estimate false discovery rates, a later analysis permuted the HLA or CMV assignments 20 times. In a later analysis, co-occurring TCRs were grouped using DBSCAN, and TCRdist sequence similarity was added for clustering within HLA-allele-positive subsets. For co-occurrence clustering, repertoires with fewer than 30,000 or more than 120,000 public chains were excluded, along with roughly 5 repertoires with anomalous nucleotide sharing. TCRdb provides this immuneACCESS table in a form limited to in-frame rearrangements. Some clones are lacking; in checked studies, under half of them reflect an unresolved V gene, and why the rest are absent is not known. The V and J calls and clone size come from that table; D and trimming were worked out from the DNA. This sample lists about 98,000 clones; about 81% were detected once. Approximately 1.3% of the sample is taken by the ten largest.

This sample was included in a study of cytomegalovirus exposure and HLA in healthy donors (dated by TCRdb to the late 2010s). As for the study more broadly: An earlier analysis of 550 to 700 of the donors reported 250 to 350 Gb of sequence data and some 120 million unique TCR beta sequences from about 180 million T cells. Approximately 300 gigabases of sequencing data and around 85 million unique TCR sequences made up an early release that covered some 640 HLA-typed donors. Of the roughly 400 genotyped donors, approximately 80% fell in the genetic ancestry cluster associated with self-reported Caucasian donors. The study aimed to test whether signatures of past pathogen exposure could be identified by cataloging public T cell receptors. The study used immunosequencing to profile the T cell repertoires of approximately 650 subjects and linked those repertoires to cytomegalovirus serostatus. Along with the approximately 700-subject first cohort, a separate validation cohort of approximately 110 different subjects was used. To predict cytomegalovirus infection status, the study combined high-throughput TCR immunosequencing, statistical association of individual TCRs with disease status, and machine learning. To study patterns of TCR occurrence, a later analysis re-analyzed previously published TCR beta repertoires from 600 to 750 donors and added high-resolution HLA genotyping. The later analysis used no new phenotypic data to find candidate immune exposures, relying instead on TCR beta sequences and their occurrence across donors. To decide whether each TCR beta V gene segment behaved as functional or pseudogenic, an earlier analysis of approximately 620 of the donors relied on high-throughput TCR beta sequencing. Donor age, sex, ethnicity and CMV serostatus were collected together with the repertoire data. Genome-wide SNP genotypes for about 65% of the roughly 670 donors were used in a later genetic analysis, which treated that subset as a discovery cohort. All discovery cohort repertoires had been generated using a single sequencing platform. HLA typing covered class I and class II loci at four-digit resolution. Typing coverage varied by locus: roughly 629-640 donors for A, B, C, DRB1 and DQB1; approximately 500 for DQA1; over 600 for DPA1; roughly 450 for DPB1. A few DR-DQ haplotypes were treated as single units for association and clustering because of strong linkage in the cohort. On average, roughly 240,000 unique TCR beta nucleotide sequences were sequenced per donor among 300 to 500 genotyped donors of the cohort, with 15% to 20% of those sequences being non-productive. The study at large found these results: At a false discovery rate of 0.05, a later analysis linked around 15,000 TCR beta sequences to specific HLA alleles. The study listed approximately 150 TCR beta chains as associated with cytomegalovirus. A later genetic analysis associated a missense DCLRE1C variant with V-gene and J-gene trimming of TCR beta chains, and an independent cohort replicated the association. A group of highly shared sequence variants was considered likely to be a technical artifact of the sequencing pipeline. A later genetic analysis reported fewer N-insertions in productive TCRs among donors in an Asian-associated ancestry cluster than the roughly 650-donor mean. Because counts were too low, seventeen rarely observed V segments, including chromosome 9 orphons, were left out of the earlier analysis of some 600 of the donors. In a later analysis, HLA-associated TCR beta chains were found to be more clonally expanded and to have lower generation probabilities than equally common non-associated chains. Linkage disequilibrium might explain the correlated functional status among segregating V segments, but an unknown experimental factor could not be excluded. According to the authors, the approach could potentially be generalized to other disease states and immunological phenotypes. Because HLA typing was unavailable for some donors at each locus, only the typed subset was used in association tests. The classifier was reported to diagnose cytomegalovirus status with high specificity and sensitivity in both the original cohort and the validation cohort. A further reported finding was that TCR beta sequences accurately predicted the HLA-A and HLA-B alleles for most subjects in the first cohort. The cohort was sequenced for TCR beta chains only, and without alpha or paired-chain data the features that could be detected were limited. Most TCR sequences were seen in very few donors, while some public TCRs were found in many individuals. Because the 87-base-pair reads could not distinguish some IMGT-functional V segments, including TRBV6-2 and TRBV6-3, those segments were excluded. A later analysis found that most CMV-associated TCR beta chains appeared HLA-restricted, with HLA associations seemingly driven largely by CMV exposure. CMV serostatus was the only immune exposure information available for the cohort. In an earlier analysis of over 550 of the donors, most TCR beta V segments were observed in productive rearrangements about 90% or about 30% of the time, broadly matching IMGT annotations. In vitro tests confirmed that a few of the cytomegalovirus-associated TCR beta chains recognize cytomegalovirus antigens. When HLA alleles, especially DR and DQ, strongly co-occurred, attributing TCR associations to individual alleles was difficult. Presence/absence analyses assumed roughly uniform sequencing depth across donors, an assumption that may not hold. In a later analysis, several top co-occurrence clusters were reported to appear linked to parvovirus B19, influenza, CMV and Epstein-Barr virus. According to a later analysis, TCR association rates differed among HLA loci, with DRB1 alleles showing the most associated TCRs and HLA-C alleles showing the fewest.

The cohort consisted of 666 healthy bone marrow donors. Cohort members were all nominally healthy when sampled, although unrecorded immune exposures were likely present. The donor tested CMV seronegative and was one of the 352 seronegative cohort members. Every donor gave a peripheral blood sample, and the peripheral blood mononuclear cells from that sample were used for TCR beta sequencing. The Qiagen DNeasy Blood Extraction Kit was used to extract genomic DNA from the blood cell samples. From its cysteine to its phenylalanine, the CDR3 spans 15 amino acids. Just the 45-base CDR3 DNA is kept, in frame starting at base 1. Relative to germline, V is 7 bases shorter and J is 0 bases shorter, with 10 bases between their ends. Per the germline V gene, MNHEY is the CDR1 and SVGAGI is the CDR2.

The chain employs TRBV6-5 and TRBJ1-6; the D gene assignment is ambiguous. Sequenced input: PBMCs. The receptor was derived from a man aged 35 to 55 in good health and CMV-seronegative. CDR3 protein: CASKRGSSYNSPLHF. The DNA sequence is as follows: TGTGCCAGCAAACGAGGGAGCTCCTATAATTCACCCCTCCACTTT.